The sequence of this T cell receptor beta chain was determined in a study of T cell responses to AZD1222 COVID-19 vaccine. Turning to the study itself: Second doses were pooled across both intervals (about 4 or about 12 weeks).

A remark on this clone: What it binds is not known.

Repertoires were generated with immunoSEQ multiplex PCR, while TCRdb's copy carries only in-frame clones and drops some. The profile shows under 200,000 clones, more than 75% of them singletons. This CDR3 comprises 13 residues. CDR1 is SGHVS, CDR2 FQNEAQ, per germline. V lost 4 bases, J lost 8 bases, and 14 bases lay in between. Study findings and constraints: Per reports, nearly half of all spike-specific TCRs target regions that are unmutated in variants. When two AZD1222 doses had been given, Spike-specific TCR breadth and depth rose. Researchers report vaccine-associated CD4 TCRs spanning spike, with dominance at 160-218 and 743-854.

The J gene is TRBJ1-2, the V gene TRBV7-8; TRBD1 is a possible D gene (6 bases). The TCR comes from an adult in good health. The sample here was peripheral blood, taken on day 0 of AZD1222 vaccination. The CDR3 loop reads CASSYDRLGGYTF. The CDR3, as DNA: TGTGCCAGCAGCTATGACAGGCTAGGCGGCTACACCTTC.